This T cell receptor (beta chain) was recovered during a study of blood T cell repertoires in COVID-19. Sequencing was performed with immunoSEQ multiplex PCR; in TCRdb, only in-frame clones are kept and a portion is missing. The data contain about 380,000 clones, approximately 88% of them singletons. The germline V gene has CDR1 SGDLS and CDR2 YYNGEE. This CDR3 has 20 amino acids. V gave up 4 bases and J gave up 0 bases; unmatched junction bases: 19. V gene TRBV9 combines with J gene TRBJ2-3; 8 positions agree with TRBD2. The TCR comes from a man aged 35-49 years with acute or convalescent COVID-19. Sequencing was done on a sample of peripheral blood. CDR3 loop: CASSPRSRGWSGSSTDTQYF. CDR3 coding DNA: TGTGCCAGCAGCCCACGAAGTCGAGGGTGGAGCGGGAGTAGCACAGATACGCAGTATTTT.